What follows describes a single T cell receptor (beta chain). Its antigen is unknown. Generated by immunoSEQ multiplex PCR, the TCRdb table keeps only in-frame clones and is missing some. The top ten hold about 2% of the sample, which has some 70,000 clones, 80% to 95% seen once. These data are taken from a study of OX40 agonist ivuxolimab in advanced cancers. Background on the study: Eligibility rules accepted prior anti-PD-1, anti-PD-L1 or anti-CTLA-4 therapy, and approximately 40% had some. Partial response was recorded in three patients: one hepatocellular carcinoma and two cutaneous melanoma cases. Whole-study results and caveats: There was clonal expansion of CD4+ and CD8+ blood T cells by week 6 at 0.1 to 3.0 mg/kg.

Germline V gene sequence: CDR1 LNHDA, CDR2 SQIVND (reference sequence). Trimming removed 7 bases from V and 2 bases from J, with 10 bases in between. CDR3 length: 13 amino acids. V and J are TRBV19 and TRBJ2-3; D possibly corresponds to TRBD2 (5 bases). Material: CD4+ or CD8+ T cells sorted from blood, obtained in a trial of the OX40 agonist ivuxolimab. The source is an adult with an advanced solid tumor such as melanoma, head and neck, liver or kidney cancer. The CDR3 loop reads CASTQEATDTQYF. The DNA of the CDR3 is TGTGCCAGTACCCAGGAGGCCACAGATACGCAGTATTTT.